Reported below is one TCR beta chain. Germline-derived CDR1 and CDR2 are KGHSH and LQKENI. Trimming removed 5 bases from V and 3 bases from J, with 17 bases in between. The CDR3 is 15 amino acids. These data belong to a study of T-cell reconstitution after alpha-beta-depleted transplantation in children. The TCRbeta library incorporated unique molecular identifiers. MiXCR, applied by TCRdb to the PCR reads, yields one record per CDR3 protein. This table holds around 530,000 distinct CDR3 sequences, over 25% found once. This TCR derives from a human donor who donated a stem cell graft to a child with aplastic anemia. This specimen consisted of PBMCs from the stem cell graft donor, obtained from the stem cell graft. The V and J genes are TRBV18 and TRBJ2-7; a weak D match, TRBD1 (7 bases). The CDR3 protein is CASSSQGQGGYEQYF. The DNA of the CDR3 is TGTGCCAGCTCATCCCAGGGCCAGGGGGGCTACGAGCAGTACTTC.